The rows below give T cell receptor beta chains drawn from one sample of a study of control samples from healthy donors and cancer patients. TCRdb's copy holds only in-frame clones and misses some; the assay was immunoSEQ multiplex PCR. There are under 70,000 clones in the sample; around 96% occur only once, and about 1% lies in the top ten. The specimen sequenced was blood. These receptors were taken from a woman between 18 and 30 years old in good health. Each CDR3 is given with its conserved first and last residue. D genes are given only for firm matches. Clone size, where shown, is once, few, many, or a class for clones that have expanded.

V gene: TRBV6-6; clone size: NA; D gene: TRBD2; J gene: TRBJ2-7; CDR3 protein: CASSHLSSGGATYEQYF; CDR3 DNA: TGTGCCAGCAGTCACCTTTCTAGCGGGGGGGCCACCTACGAGCAGTACTTC
V gene: TRBV5-6; clone size: NA; D gene: NA; J gene: TRBJ2-7; CDR3 protein: CASSLALGHQEQYF; CDR3 DNA: TGTGCCAGCAGCTTGGCCCTAGGCCACCAGGAGCAGTACTTC
V gene: TRBV24-1; clone size: NA; D gene: NA; J gene: TRBJ1-5; CDR3 protein: CATSDFRTTQPQHF; CDR3 DNA: TGTGCCACCAGTGATTTTAGAACCACACAGCCCCAGCATTTT
V gene: TRBV19; clone size: NA; D gene: NA; J gene: TRBJ2-1; CDR3 protein: CASSIVGNEQFF; CDR3 DNA: TGTGCCAGTAGTATAGTTGGCAATGAGCAGTTCTTC
V gene: TRBV5-4; clone size: NA; D gene: NA; J gene: TRBJ2-3; CDR3 protein: CASSLAGTQYF; CDR3 DNA: TGTGCCAGCAGCTTAGCGGGTACGCAGTATTTT
V gene: TRBV25-1; clone size: NA; D gene: NA; J gene: TRBJ1-1; CDR3 protein: CASSEEGVTGNTEAFF; CDR3 DNA: TGTGCCAGCAGTGAAGAAGGGGTGACCGGGAACACTGAAGCTTTCTTT
V gene: TRBV9; clone size: NA; D gene: NA; J gene: TRBJ2-1; CDR3 protein: CASSVTFYNEQFF; CDR3 DNA: TGTGCCAGCAGCGTTACTTTCTACAATGAGCAGTTCTTC
V gene: TRBV27; clone size: NA; D gene: NA; J gene: TRBJ1-1; CDR3 protein: CASSLSGLNTEAFF; CDR3 DNA: TGTGCCAGCAGTTTGTCCGGATTGAACACTGAAGCTTTCTTT
V gene: TRBV6-2/TRBV6-3; clone size: NA; D gene: TRBD2; J gene: TRBJ2-1; CDR3 protein: CASSFRSGSGVAYNEQFF; CDR3 DNA: TGTGCCAGCAGTTTCCGGTCCGGGAGCGGGGTTGCCTACAATGAGCAGTTCTTC
V gene: TRBV7-2; clone size: NA; D gene: NA; J gene: TRBJ2-3; CDR3 protein: CASSLGGGGGGRADTQYF; CDR3 DNA: TGTGCCAGCAGCTTAGGGGGAGGCGGGGGCGGTCGGGCAGATACGCAGTATTTT
V gene: TRBV6-1; clone size: NA; D gene: TRBD1; J gene: TRBJ2-3; CDR3 protein: CASSEPTGGWDTQYF; CDR3 DNA: TGTGCCAGCAGTGAACCGACAGGGGGCTGGGATACGCAGTATTTT
V gene: TRBV9; clone size: NA; D gene: TRBD1; J gene: TRBJ1-4; CDR3 protein: CASSPSPGQQGEKLFF; CDR3 DNA: TGTGCCAGCAGCCCGAGCCCGGGACAGCAAGGTGAAAAACTGTTTTTT
V gene: TRBV6-2/TRBV6-3; clone size: NA; D gene: NA; J gene: TRBJ2-2; CDR3 protein: CASSLNTGELFF; CDR3 DNA: TGTGCCAGCAGTTTGAACACCGGGGAGCTGTTTTTT
V gene: TRBV11-2; clone size: NA; D gene: NA; J gene: TRBJ1-1; CDR3 protein: CASSPRQNTEAFF; CDR3 DNA: TGTGCCAGCAGCCCCAGGCAGAACACTGAAGCTTTCTTT
V gene: TRBV10-2; clone size: NA; D gene: TRBD2; J gene: TRBJ2-3; CDR3 protein: CASRLAGGSTDTQYF; CDR3 DNA: TGCGCCAGCAGGTTAGCGGGGGGGAGCACAGATACGCAGTATTTT
V gene: TRBV6-1; clone size: NA; D gene: TRBD2; J gene: TRBJ2-1; CDR3 protein: CASSELAGGPNEQFF; CDR3 DNA: TGTGCCAGCAGTGAACTAGCGGGGGGGCCGAATGAGCAGTTCTTC
V gene: TRBV30; clone size: once; D gene: NA; J gene: TRBJ2-7; CDR3 protein: CAWSHRPPYEQYF; CDR3 DNA: TGTGCCTGGAGTCACAGACCGCCCTACGAGCAGTACTTC